This T cell receptor beta chain was obtained from a study of radiation and T cells in renal cell carcinoma. The CDR3 is 12 amino acids. Germline CDR1 GTSNPN, CDR2 SVGIG (reference sequence). The germline V and J ends were trimmed by 4 bases and 0 bases, with 1 base remaining between them. Time point described: blood 4 weeks post-SBRT, at nephrectomy. The treatment denotes: 15 Gy SBRT to primary tumor, nephrectomy 4 weeks later. TCRdb keeps only in-frame clones here, not all; method: immunoSEQ multiplex PCR. The table includes about 76,000 clones, 80% to 90% detected once. V gene TRBV30 combines with J gene TRBJ2-6; no clear D. Sequences were derived from blood, sampled from a patient whose treatment included radiotherapy and nephrectomy. This receptor was identified in a woman in her 70s with renal cell carcinoma. CDR3 DNA sequence: TGTGCCTGGAACTCTGGGGCCAACGTCCTGACTTTC. Translated: CAWNSGANVLTF.